A single sample gave rise to the 27 T cell receptor beta chains below, sequenced in a study of T cells after yellow fever vaccination. TCRdb reprocessed the 5' RACE reads with MiXCR, giving one entry per CDR3 protein. The sample holds about 340,000 distinct CDR3 sequences; 9.5% to 15% are singletons and the top ten take 3.2%. The sample here was CD4+ T cells sorted from PBMCs, taken 15 days after the yellow fever booster vaccination. Receptor source: a man between 18 and 35 years old who received the YFV17D yellow fever vaccine.

CDR3 coding DNA: TGTGCCAGCAGTTACCGCCGACAGGGGGCCAGGCAGTATTTT. Translated, it gives CASSYRRQGARQYF. The J gene is TRBJ2-3, the V gene TRBV6-5, with 10 bases that match TRBD1. V lost 2 bases and J lost 11; bases outside the gene matches: 7. The germline gives CDR1 MNHEY, CDR2 SVGAGI. This CDR3 spans 14 amino acids.

This clonotype was seen more than once but under ten times. This chain connects TRBV23-1 to TRBJ1-2; TRBD1 agrees at 8 bases. TRBV23-1 is flagged as an ORF with uncertain function. Unmatched junction bases numbered 10, after V lost 6 bases and J lost 7 bases. CDR3 length: 14 amino acids. CDR3 amino acids: CASRPPGQELGYTF. CDR3 DNA: TGCGCCAGCAGACCACCGGGACAGGAGCTTGGCTACACCTTC.

This clonotype has more than one count but fewer than ten. The chain has TRBV12-3 or TRBV12-4 and TRBJ2-7; 7 bases line up with TRBD2. The CDR3 has 14 residues. V shed 8 bases, J shed 6 bases, and the junction held 13 bases outside the gene matches. CDR3 protein: CASSYHGGTGEQYF. In nucleotides, the CDR3 is TGTGCCAGCTCCTACCACGGGGGGACGGGCGAGCAGTACTTC.

Only a few counts were recorded for this clonotype. The chain is built from TRBV4-3 and TRBJ2-2; D ambiguous. V was pared by 0 bases and J by 0 bases, with 11 bases between. This CDR3 is built from 17 residues. Germline lookup yields CDR1 LGHNA and CDR2 YSLEER. The CDR3 region has the DNA TGCGCCAGCAGCCAAGATTGGGAAGGCGCGAACACCGGGGAGCTGTTTTTT. Protein sequence: CASSQDWEGANTGELFF.

This sequence joins TRBV6-5 and TRBJ2-2; D perhaps matches TRBD2 (7 bases). The CDR3 consists of 18 residues. The germline gives CDR1 MNHEY, CDR2 SVGAGI. V was clipped by 2 bases and J by 1 base, with 17 bases between them. CDR3 coding DNA: TGTGCCAGCAGTTACAAAGTGGGGGGGCGACTGAACACCGGGGAGCTGTTTTTT. This codes for CASSYKVGGRLNTGELFF.

This clonotype was found a few times. This chain uses TRBV18 with TRBJ2-2, with 9 bases identical to TRBD1. The V gene's germline CDR1 is KGHSH and CDR2 LQKENI. With 3 bases clipped from V and 4 bases from J, the junction kept 6 bases outside the gene matches. This CDR3 is built from 16 residues. The CDR3 here is CASSPLAGQGTGELFF. The CDR3 nucleotides are TGTGCCAGCTCACCCCTCGCGGGACAGGGCACCGGGGAGCTGTTTTTT.

This clonotype rates as medium-sized. The V call is TRBV7-2, the J call TRBJ2-3; TRBD2 aligns across 8 bases. Germline V CDR1 and CDR2: SGHTA, FQGNSA. This CDR3 is built from 15 residues. Trimming cost V 5 bases and J 1 base; bases outside gene matches: 5. This CDR3 reads CASSVGLARTDTQYF. The CDR3 DNA is TGTGCCAGCAGCGTTGGACTAGCCCGCACAGATACGCAGTATTTT.

The chain uses TRBV11-2 and TRBJ2-7; unclear D gene. V was pared by 0 bases and J by 6 bases, with 12 bases between. This CDR3 contains 14 residues. Germline CDR1 and CDR2: SGHAT and FQNNGV. This CDR3 reads CASSLDYISSEQYF. DNA of the CDR3: TGTGCCAGCAGCTTAGATTATATCAGCAGCGAGCAGTACTTC.

This clonotype appeared a few times. The V call is TRBV6-2 or TRBV6-3, the J call TRBJ1-3; D ambiguous. The CDR3 length is 12 residues. Trimming cost V 8 bases and J 0 bases, with 5 bases left between them. CDR1 is MNHEY, CDR2 SVGEGT, per germline. For the CDR3, the DNA is TGTGCCAGCGGGTACTCTGGAAACACCATATATTTT. It is translated as CASGYSGNTIYF.

The V gene is TRBV20-1, the J gene TRBJ2-6; D remains unclear. The V and J ends lost 4 bases and 0 bases respectively, with 7 bases between them. This CDR3 region has 14 residues. The germline V gene encodes CDR1 DFQATT and CDR2 SNEGSKA (reference sequence). The CDR3: CSAIAFSGANVLTF. DNA for the CDR3: TGCAGTGCTATTGCTTTCTCTGGGGCCAACGTCCTGACTTTC.

This clonotype showed up just a few times. DNA for the CDR3: TGTGCCAGCAGTCGGGGACTAGCGGGGTTCGGGGAGACCCAGTACTTC. Translating gives CASSRGLAGFGETQYF. This chain joins TRBV28 and TRBJ2-5, with TRBD2 matching over 13 bases. The CDR3 extends over 16 amino acids. Germline lookup yields CDR1 MDHEN and CDR2 SYDVKM. The trim removed 5 bases at V and 5 bases at J, leaving 8 bases unmatched.

This sequence joins TRBV12-5 and TRBJ1-5; D not resolved. Deletions cut 4 bases from V and 3 bases from J, with 4 bases between. Germline assignment: CDR1 LGHNT and CDR2 FRNRAP. This CDR3 comprises 12 residues. The CDR3 sequence: CASGSLNQPQHF. CDR3 DNA sequence: TGTGCTAGTGGTTCCCTCAATCAGCCCCAGCATTTT.

This clonotype has more than one count but fewer than ten. The rearrangement uses TRBV19 and TRBJ2-7; 7 positions match TRBD2. From germline, CDR1 is LNHDA and CDR2 SQIVND (reference sequence). The junction had 13 bases not matched to a gene; V was cut back by 11 bases and J by 0 bases. The CDR3 is 15 residues long. CDR3 protein: CAQEGGAPFSYEQYV. CDR3 DNA sequence: TGTGCCCAGGAGGGAGGGGCGCCTTTCTCCTACGAGCAGTACGTC.

This clonotype was detected many times. The V call is TRBV20-1, the J call TRBJ2-1, with a possible D match to TRBD1 (6 bases). This CDR3 comprises 13 residues. Germline V gene sequence: CDR1 DFQATT, CDR2 SNEGSKA (reference sequence). The V end lost 5 bases, the J end lost 7 bases, and 15 bases lay between the germline ends. The CDR3 sequence is CSARTPGVNEQFF. Written as DNA, the CDR3 is TGCAGTGCTCGAACCCCAGGGGTGAATGAGCAGTTCTTC.

This clonotype was seen a few times. The rearrangement joins TRBV11-2 to TRBJ2-2; D ambiguous. Trimming cost V 1 base and J 0 bases, with 9 bases left between them. The V gene's germline CDR1 is SGHAT and CDR2 FQNNGV. CDR3 size: 16 residues. CDR3 DNA sequence: TGTGCCAGCAGCTTAGCACTGACAACGAACACCGGGGAGCTGTTTTTT. Translating it yields CASSLALTTNTGELFF.

V gene TRBV20-1 combines with J gene TRBJ1-1; TRBD1 is a possible D gene (6 bases). Trimming removed 2 bases at V and 5 bases at J, with 12 bases between. Germline CDR1 DFQATT, CDR2 SNEGSKA (reference sequence). This CDR3 region has 13 residues. As DNA, the CDR3 is TGCAGTGCTAGAATCTGGGGGCAAACTGAAGCTTTCTTT. It is translated as CSARIWGQTEAFF.

This clonotype was found a few times. The rearrangement links TRBV3-1 to TRBJ2-3, with TRBD2 matching over 9 bases. The V segment lost 0 bases and the J segment 2 bases; nucleotides outside the gene matches: 9. The germline gives CDR1 LGHDT, CDR2 YNNKEL (reference sequence). The CDR3 is made up of 18 amino acids. CDR3 in amino acids: CASSQDAAGGLPTDTQYF. The CDR3 DNA reads as TGTGCCAGCAGCCAAGATGCCGCGGGGGGGCTCCCCACAGATACGCAGTATTTT.

This sequence joins TRBV6-5 and TRBJ2-7; 10 nucleotides line up with TRBD1. V was pared by 6 bases and J by 6 bases, with 5 bases of the junction left unmatched. Germline V gene data show CDR1 as MNHEY and CDR2 as SVGAGI. The CDR3 sequence is 13 residues long. Written as DNA, the CDR3 is TGTGCCAGCAGGTTGACAGGGGGCCTCGAGCAGTACTTC. This sequence encodes CASRLTGGLEQYF.

V usage is TRBV12-3 or TRBV12-4 and J usage is TRBJ1-5; D remains ambiguous. V shed 1 base and J shed 9 bases, with 4 bases lying between them. The length of the CDR3 is 11 residues. In DNA, the CDR3 is TGTGCCAGCAGTTTAGAGGGGCCCCAGCATTTT. The encoded protein is CASSLEGPQHF.

This clonotype has more than one count but fewer than ten. The rearrangement links TRBV5-6 to TRBJ1-2; TRBD1 is a possible D gene (5 bases). Germline V gene data show CDR1 as SGHDT and CDR2 as YYEEEE. Trimming took off 4 bases at V and 4 bases at J, with 11 bases between the two ends. This CDR3 comprises 13 residues. This chain's CDR3 is CASSRGEGYGYTF. CDR3 nucleotide sequence: TGTGCCAGCAGCAGAGGGGAGGGCTATGGCTACACCTTC.

The chain carries TRBV4-3 and TRBJ2-1; 7 bases match TRBD2. CDR3 size: 14 residues. Germline CDR1 LGHNA, CDR2 YSLEER. The junction had 8 bases not matched to a gene; V was cut back by 4 bases and J by 8 bases. For the CDR3, the DNA is TGCGCCAGCAGCCGCATTGGGGGGGAGTATGAGCAGTTCTTC. Residues: CASSRIGGEYEQFF.

The rearrangement uses TRBV29-1 and TRBJ2-7, with no clear D. Deletions cut 6 bases from V and 1 base from J, with 7 bases between. The CDR3 totals 11 residues. Germline V gives CDR1 SQVTM, CDR2 ANQGSEA. CDR3 nucleotide sequence: TGCAGCGTGACTGGTTCCTACGAGCAGTACTTC. This encodes CSVTGSYEQYF.

This clonotype has a handful of counts. This rearrangement joins TRBV20-1 to TRBJ2-2, with 8 positions matching TRBD2. After removal of 2 bases from V and 4 bases from J, the junction contained 3 bases not matched to a gene. Germline CDR1 DFQATT, CDR2 SNEGSKA (reference sequence). The CDR3 consists of 14 residues. The CDR3 reads CSARLAGLTGELFF. CDR3 coding DNA: TGCAGTGCTAGACTAGCGGGCCTCACCGGGGAGCTGTTTTTT.

This chain links TRBV7-6 with TRBJ2-7; tentatively, D is TRBD1 (6 bases). The length of the CDR3 is 14 residues. V dropped 6 bases and J dropped 2 bases, with 14 bases sitting between them. CDR1 is SGHVS, CDR2 FNYEAQ, per germline. The CDR3 DNA follows: TGTGCCAGCAGTCGCGCTTGGGACACCTACGAGCAGTACTTC. This encodes CASSRAWDTYEQYF.

CDR3: CAIRSPTASGNTIYF. The CDR3 bases are TGTGCCATCAGGTCTCCAACAGCCTCTGGAAACACCATATATTTT. This chain uses TRBV10-3 with TRBJ1-3; no clear D. Germline lookup yields CDR1 ENHRY and CDR2 SYGVKD. The CDR3 spans 15 residues. V lost 6 bases, J lost 0 bases, and 12 bases lay in between.

The chain combines TRBV7-2 with TRBJ2-4, with 13 nucleotides matching TRBD2. Trimming took 3 bases from V and 0 from J; bases not matched to a gene: 8. This CDR3 has 19 residues. Germline V gene data show CDR1 as SGHTA and CDR2 as FQGNSA. The chain's CDR3 is CASSFLGLAGLGAKNIQYF. CDR3 in DNA: TGTGCCAGCAGCTTCCTGGGACTAGCGGGGTTGGGAGCCAAAAACATTCAGTACTTC.

This clonotype was counted many times. The chain couples TRBV18 to TRBJ2-3; 8 positions match TRBD1. V gave up 2 bases and J gave up 6 bases; unmatched junction bases: 7. Germline-derived CDR1 and CDR2 are KGHSH and LQKENI. CDR3 length equals 15 residues. The CDR3 DNA reads TGTGCCAGCTCACCATCCGGACAGGGTGCGGATACGCAGTATTTT. Its translation is CASSPSGQGADTQYF. Combining the CDR3 with reference TRBV18 and TRBJ2-3 gives the whole variable domain NAGVMQNPRHLVRRRGQEARLRCSPMKGHSHVYWYRQLPEEGLKFMVYLQKENIIDESGMPKERFSAEFPKEGPSILRIQQVVRGDSAAYFCASSPSGQGADTQYFGPGTRLTVL.